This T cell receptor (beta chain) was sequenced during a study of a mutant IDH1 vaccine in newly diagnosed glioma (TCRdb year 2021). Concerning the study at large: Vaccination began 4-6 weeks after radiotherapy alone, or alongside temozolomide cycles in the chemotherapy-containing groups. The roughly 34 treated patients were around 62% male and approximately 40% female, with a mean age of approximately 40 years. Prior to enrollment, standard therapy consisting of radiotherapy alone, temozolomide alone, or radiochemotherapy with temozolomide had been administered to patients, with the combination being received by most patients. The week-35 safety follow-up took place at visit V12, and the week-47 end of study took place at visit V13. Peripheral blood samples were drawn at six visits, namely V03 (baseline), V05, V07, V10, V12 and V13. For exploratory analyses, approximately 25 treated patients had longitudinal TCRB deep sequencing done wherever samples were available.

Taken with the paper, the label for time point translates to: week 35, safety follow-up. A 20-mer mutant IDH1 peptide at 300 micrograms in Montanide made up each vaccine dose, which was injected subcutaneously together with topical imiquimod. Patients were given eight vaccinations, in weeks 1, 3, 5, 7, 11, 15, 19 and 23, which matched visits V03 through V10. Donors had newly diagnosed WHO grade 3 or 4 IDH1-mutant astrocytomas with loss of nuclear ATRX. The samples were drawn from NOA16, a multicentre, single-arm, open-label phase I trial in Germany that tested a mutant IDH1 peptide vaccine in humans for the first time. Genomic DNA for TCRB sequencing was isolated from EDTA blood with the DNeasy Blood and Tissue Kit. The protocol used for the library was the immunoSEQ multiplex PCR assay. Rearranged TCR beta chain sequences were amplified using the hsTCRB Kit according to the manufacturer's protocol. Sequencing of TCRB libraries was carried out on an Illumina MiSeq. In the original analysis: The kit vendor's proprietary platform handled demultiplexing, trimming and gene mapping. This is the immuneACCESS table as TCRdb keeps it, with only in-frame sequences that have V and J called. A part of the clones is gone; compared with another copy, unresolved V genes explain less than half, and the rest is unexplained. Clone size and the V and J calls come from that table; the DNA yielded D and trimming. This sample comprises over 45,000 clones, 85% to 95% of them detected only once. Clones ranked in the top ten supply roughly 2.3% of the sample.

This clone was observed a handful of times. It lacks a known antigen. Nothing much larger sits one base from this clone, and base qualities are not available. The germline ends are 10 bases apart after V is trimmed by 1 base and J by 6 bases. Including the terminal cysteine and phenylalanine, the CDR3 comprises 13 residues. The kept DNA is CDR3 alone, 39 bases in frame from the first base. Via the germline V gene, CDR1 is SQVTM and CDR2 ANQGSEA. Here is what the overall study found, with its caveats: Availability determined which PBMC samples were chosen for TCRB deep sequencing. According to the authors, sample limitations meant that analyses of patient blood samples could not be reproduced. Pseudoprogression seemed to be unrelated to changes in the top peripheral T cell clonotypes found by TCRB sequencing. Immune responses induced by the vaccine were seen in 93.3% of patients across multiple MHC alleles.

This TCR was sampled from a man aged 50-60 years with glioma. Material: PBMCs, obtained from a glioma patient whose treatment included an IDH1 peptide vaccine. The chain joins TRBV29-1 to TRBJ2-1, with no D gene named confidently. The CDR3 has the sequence CSVEATRFNEQFF. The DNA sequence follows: TGCAGCGTTGAAGCTACCAGGTTCAATGAGCAGTTCTTC.